The TCR beta chain under discussion was sequenced for a study of neurological immune-mediated disorders. General study points: Expanded clones shared no identical CDR3 amino acid sequences across subjects, which suggested private TCR-beta repertoires in all groups.

At least ten counts were recorded for this clonotype. Its antigen remains unknown. Over 190 million TCR-beta sequences, together covering 15-18 subjects, were produced by every individual sequencing run that was carried out. Using its own MiXCR run on the 5' RACE reads, TCRdb lists one record per CDR3 protein. The data contain under 90,000 distinct CDR3 sequences, about 9.7% of them singletons. V lost 4 bases and J lost 8, with 14 bases in between. Germline values: CDR1 MNHNY, CDR2 SVGAGI (reference sequence). CDR3 length: 13 amino acids. This TCR derives from a man between 50 and 59 years old in good health. The chain couples TRBV6-6 to TRBJ1-2; D is perhaps TRBD1 (5 bases). The sample consisted of PBMCs. CDR3 sequence (DNA): TGTGCCAGCAGTTCGACAGTTAAGAACGGCTACACCTTC. This encodes CASSSTVKNGYTF.